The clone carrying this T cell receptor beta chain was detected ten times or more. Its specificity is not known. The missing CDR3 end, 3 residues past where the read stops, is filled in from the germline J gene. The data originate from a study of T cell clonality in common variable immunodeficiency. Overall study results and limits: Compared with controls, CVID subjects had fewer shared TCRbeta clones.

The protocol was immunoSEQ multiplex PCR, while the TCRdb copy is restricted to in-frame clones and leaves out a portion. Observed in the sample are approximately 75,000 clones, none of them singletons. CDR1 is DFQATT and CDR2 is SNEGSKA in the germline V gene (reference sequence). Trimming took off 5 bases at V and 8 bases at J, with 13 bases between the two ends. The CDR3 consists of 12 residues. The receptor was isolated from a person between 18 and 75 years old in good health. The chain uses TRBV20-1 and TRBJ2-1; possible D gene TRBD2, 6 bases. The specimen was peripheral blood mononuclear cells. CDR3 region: CSALELAHEQFF. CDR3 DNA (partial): TGCAGTGCTCTCGAACTAGCTCATGAG.